Reported below is one T cell receptor (beta chain). The data originate from a study of blood T cells in healthy people across ages. Between the trimmed V and J ends, which lost 5 bases and 8 bases, there was a span of 21 bases. Germline CDR1 reads SGHTA; CDR2 reads FQGNSA. The CDR3 runs to 16 residues. A sample-barcoded 5' primer and a J-beta primer mix were used in a second PCR of about 7 to 11 cycles. Using its own MiXCR run on the 5' RACE reads, TCRdb lists one record per CDR3 protein. The data hold about 1.1 million distinct CDR3 sequences, with 35% to 45% observed a single time. Every sample gave at least 5 micrograms of total RNA when it was extracted.

This rearrangement joins TRBV7-2 to TRBJ1-4, with no clear D. Input material: blood. The clonotype originates from a man in his late teens or twenties in good health. This CDR3 reads CASSPVVAPGWEKLFF. DNA of the CDR3: TGTGCCAGCAGCCCGGTGGTGGCACCCGGGTGGGAAAAACTGTTTTTT.